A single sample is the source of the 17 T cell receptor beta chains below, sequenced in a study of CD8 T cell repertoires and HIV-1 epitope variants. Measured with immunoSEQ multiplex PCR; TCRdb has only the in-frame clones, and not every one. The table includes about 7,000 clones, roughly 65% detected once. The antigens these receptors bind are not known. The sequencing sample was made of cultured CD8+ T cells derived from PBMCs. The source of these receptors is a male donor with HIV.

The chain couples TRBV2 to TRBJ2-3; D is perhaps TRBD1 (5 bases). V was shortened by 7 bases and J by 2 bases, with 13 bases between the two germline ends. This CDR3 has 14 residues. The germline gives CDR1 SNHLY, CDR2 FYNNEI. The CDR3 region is CASTMTDLTDTQYF. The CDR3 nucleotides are TGTGCCAGCACCATGACAGACCTCACAGATACGCAGTATTTT. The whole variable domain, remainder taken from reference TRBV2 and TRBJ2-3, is EPEVTQTPSHQVTQMGQEVILRCVPISNHLYFYWYRQILGQKVEFLVSFYNNEISEKSEIFDDQFSVERPDGSNFTLKIRSTKLEDSAMYFCASTMTDLTDTQYFGPGTRLTVL.

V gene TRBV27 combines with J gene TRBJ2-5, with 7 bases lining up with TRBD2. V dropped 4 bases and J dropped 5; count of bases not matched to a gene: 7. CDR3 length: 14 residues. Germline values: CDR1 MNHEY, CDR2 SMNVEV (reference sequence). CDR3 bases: TGTGCCAGCAGTTCTAGCGGATATGGGGAGACCCAGTACTTC. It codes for CASSSSGYGETQYF.

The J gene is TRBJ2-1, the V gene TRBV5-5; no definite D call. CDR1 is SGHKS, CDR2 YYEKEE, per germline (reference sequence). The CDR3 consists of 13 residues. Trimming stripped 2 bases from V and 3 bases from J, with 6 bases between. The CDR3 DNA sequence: TGTGCCAGCAGCTTCGGCAGCTACAATGAGCAGTTCTTC. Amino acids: CASSFGSYNEQFF.

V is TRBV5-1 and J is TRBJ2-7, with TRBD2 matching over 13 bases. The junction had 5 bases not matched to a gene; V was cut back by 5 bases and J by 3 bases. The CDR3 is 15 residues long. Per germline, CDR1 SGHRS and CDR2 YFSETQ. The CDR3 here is CASREGLAGDYEQYF. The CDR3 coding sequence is TGCGCCAGCAGAGAAGGACTAGCGGGGGACTACGAGCAGTACTTC.

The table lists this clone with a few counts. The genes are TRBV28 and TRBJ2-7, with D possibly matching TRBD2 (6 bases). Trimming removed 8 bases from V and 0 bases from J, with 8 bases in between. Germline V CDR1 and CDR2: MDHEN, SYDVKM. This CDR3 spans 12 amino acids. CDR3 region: CASGRDSYEQYF. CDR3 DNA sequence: TGTGCCAGCGGGCGGGACTCCTACGAGCAGTACTTC. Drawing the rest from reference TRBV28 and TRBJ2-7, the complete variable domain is DVKVTQSSRYLVKRTGEKVFLECVQDMDHENMFWYRQDPGLGLRLIYFSYDVKMKEKGDIPEGYSVSREKKERFSLILESASTNQTSMYLCASGRDSYEQYFGPGTRLTVT.

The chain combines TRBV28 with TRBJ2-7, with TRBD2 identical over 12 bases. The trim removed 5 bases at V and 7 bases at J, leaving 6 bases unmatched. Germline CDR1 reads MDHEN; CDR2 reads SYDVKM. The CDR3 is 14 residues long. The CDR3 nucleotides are TGTGCCAGCAGTCTAGCGGGAGGGCCTCAAGAGCAGTACTTC. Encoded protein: CASSLAGGPQEQYF.

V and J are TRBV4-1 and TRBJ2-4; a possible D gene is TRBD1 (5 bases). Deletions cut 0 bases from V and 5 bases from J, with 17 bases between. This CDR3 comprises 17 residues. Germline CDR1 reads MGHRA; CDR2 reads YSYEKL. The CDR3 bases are TGCGCCAGCAGCCAAGAATCGGCAGGGTTAGGAGAAAACATTCAGTACTTC. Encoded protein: CASSQESAGLGENIQYF.

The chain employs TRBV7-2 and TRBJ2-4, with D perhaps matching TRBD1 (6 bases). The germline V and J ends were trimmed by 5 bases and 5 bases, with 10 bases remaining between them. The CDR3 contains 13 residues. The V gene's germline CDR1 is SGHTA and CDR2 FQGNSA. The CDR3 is CASSPRTENIQYF. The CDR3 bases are TGTGCCAGCAGCCCCCGGACAGAAAACATTCAGTACTTC.

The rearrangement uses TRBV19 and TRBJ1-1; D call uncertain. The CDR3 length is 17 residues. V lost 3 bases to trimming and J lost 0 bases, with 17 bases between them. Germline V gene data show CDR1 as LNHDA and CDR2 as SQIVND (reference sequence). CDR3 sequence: CASSIVSGGRMNTEAFF. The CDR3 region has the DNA TGTGCCAGTAGTATCGTAAGTGGTGGGAGGATGAACACTGAAGCTTTCTTT.

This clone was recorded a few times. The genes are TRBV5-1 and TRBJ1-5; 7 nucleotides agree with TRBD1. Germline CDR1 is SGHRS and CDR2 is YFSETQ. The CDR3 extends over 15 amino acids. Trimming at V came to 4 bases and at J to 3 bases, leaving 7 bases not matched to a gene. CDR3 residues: CASSQDRSDNQPQHF. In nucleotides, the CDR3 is TGCGCCAGCAGCCAGGACAGGTCGGACAATCAGCCCCAGCATTTT.

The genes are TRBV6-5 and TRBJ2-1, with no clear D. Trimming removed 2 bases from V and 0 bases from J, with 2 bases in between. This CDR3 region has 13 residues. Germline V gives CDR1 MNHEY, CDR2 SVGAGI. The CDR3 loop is CASSYDSYNEQFF. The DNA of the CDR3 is TGTGCCAGCAGTTACGACTCCTACAATGAGCAGTTCTTC.

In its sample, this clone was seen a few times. The CDR3 here is CASSWDGSNQPQHF. As DNA, the CDR3 is TGTGCCAGCAGCTGGGACGGCAGTAATCAGCCCCAGCATTTT. This chain links TRBV5-4 with TRBJ1-5; D perhaps matches TRBD1 (5 bases). In germline, CDR1 is SGHNT, CDR2 YYREEE (reference sequence). V was shortened by 3 bases and J by 4 bases, with 11 bases between the two germline ends. CDR3 length: 14 amino acids.

CDR3 region: CASSLEFGRVGDKNIQYF. Written as DNA, the CDR3 is TGTGCCAGCAGCTTAGAGTTCGGGAGGGTAGGGGACAAAAACATTCAGTACTTC. The chain has TRBV7-2 and TRBJ2-4, with TRBD2 identical over 8 bases. V lost 1 base and J lost 3; bases outside the gene matches: 11. The germline V gene has CDR1 SGHTA and CDR2 FQGNSA. This CDR3 comprises 18 residues. Supplemented by reference TRBV7-2 and TRBJ2-4, the full variable domain reads GAGVSQSPSNKVTEKGKDVELRCDPISGHTALYWYRQSLGQGLEFLIYFQGNSAPDKSGLPSDRFSAERTGGSVSTLTIQRTQQEDSAVYLCASSLEFGRVGDKNIQYFGAGTRLSVL.

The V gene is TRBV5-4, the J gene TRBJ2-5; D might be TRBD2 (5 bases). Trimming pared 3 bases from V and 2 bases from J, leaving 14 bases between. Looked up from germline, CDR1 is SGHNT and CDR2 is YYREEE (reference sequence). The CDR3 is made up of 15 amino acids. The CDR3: CASSSAGIDQETQYF. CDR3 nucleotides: TGTGCCAGCAGCTCCGCCGGGATAGATCAAGAGACCCAGTACTTC.

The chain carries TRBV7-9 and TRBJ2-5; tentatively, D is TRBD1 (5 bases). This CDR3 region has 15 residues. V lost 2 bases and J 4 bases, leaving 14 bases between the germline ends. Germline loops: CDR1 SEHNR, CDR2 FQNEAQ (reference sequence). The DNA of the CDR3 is TGTGCCAGCAGCTTATCTTCGACAGAAGGAGAGACCCAGTACTTC. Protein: CASSLSSTEGETQYF.

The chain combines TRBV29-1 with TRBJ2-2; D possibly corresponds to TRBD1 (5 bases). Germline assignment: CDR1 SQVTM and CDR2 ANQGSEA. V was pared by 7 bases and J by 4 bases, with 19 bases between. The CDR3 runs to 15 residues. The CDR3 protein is CSAAGSGHFTGELFF. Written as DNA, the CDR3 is TGCAGCGCCGCAGGTTCTGGACACTTCACCGGGGAGCTGTTTTTT.

CDR3 sequence: CASSGYSYEQYF. Here the CDR3 DNA reads TGCGCCAGCAGCGGTTACTCCTACGAGCAGTACTTC. This sequence joins TRBV5-1 and TRBJ2-7; D is undetermined. Germline V gives CDR1 SGHRS, CDR2 YFSETQ. Trimming stripped 4 bases from V and 0 bases from J, with 5 bases between. The CDR3 spans 12 residues.